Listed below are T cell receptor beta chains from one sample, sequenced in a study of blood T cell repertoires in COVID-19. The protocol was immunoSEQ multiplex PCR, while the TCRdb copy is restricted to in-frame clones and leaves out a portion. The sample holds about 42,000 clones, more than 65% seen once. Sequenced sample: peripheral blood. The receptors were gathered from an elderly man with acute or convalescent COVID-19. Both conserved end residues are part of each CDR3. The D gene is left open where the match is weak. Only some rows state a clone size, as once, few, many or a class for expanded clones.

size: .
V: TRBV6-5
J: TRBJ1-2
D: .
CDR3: CASSYSTGGQGYTF
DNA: TGTGCCAGCAGTTACTCGACGGGGGGCCAAGGCTACACCTTC

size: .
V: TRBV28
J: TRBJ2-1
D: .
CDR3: CASSPPGEQFF
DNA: TGTGCCAGCAGTCCCCCCGGGGAGCAGTTCTTC

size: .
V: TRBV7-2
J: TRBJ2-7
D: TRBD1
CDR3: CASSLEIPGQGSFEQYF
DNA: TGTGCCAGCAGCTTAGAAATACCAGGACAGGGAAGTTTCGAGCAGTACTTC

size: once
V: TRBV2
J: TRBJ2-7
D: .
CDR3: CASTSLGGGGYEQYF
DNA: TGTGCCAGCACTAGCCTGGGGGGGGGCGGGTACGAGCAGTACTTC

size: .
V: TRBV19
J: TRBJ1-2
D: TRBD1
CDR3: CASSKRQGANYGYTF
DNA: TGTGCCAGTAGTAAAAGACAGGGGGCTAACTATGGCTACACCTTC

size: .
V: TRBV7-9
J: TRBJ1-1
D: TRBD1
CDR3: CASSPGDSKNTEAFF
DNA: TGTGCCAGCAGCCCGGGGGACAGCAAGAACACTGAAGCTTTCTTT

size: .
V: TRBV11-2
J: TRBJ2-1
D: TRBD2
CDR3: CASSLTGGPPEQFF
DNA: TGTGCCAGCAGCTTAACGGGAGGGCCGCCTGAGCAGTTCTTC

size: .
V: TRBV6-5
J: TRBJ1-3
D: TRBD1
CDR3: CASSTGDQGNTIYF
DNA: TGTGCCAGCAGTACAGGGGATCAGGGAAACACCATATATTTT

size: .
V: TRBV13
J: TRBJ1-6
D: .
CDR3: CASSLEAGLSYNSPLHF
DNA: TGTGCCAGCAGCCTGGAGGCAGGCCTCTCCTATAATTCACCCCTCCACTTT

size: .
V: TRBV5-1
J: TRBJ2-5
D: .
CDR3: CASSLATGLETQYF
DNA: TGCGCCAGCAGCTTGGCCACAGGGTTAGAGACCCAGTACTTC

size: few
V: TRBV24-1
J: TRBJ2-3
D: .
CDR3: CATSDVESGRPTDTQYF
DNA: TGTGCCACCAGTGATGTTGAAAGTGGGAGGCCCACAGATACGCAGTATTTT

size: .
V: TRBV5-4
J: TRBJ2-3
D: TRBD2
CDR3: CASSVSGGVDTQYF
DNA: TGTGCCAGCAGCGTTAGCGGGGGGGTAGATACGCAGTATTTT

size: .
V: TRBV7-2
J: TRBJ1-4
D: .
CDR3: CASSLLVGSWEKLFF
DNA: TGTGCCAGCAGCCTACTTGTAGGGAGTTGGGAAAAACTGTTTTTT

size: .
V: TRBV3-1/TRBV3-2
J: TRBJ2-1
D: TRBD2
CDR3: CASSQDLLGLAGGYEQFF
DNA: TGTGCCAGCAGCCAAGATCTTCTAGGACTAGCGGGAGGGTACGAGCAGTTCTTC

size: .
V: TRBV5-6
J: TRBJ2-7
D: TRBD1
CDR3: CASSWDRVVEQYF
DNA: TGTGCCAGCAGCTGGGACAGGGTTGTCGAGCAGTACTTC

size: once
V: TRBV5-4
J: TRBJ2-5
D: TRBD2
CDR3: CASRSGGGETQYF
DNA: TGTGCCAGCAGATCTGGGGGGGGAGAGACCCAGTACTTC

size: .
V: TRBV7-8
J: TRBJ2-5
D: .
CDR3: CASTRGLETQYF
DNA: TGTGCCAGCACCCGCGGACTAGAGACCCAGTACTTC

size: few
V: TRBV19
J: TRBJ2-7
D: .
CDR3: CATSDSTISYEQYF
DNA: TGTGCCACTTCAGACTCTACAATCAGCTACGAGCAGTACTTC

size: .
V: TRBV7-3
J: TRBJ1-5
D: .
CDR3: CASSFSQGQPQHF
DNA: TGTGCCAGCAGCTTTTCACAGGGCCAGCCCCAGCATTTT

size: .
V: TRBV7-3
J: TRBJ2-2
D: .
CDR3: CASSYSITGELFF
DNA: TGTGCCAGCAGCTACAGCATTACCGGGGAGCTGTTTTTT

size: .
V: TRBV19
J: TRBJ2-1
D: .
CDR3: CASSASTSHEQFF
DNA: TGTGCCAGTAGTGCCTCGACTAGTCATGAGCAGTTCTTC

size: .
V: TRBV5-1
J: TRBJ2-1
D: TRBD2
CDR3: CASSSLAGVSNEQFF
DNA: TGCGCCAGCAGCTCGCTAGCGGGAGTATCCAATGAGCAGTTCTTC

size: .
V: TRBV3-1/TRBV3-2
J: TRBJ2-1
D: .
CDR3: CASSQSSGSNEQFF
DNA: TGTGCCAGCAGCCAGTCGTCAGGTTCCAATGAGCAGTTCTTC

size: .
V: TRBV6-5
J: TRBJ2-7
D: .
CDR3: CASSRDTGYEQYF
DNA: TGTGCCAGCAGCCGGGACACCGGCTACGAGCAGTACTTC

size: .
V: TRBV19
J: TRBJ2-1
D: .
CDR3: CASSSLRGSYNEQFF
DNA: TGTGCCAGTAGCTCCCTAAGGGGTTCCTACAATGAGCAGTTCTTC

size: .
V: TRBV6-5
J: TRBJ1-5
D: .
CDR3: CASSSGWNQPQHF
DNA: TGTGCCAGCAGCTCAGGGTGGAATCAGCCCCAGCATTTT

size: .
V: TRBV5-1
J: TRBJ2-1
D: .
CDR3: CASSLDPNNEQFF
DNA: TGCGCCAGCAGCCTAGACCCGAACAATGAGCAGTTCTTC

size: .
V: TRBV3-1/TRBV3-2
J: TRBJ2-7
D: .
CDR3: CASSQVQGGVGYEQYF
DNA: TGTGCCAGCAGCCAAGTACAGGGTGGGGTCGGCTACGAGCAGTACTTC

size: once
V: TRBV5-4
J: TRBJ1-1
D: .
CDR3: CASSSGLPNTEAFF
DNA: TGTGCCAGCAGCTCGGGACTCCCGAACACTGAAGCTTTCTTT

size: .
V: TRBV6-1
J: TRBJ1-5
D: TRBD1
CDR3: CASSENSGGMQPQHF
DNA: TGTGCCAGCAGTGAAAACTCAGGGGGCATGCAGCCCCAGCATTTT

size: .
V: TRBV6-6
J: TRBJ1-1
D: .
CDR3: CASRGGAEAFF
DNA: TGTGCCAGCCGAGGCGGAGCTGAAGCTTTCTTT

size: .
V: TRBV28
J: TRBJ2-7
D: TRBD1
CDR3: CASSLGQSSYEQYF
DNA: TGTGCCAGCAGCCTGGGACAGAGCTCCTACGAGCAGTACTTC

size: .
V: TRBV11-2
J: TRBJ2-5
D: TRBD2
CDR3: CASDGASGLRSQETQYF
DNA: TGTGCCAGCGACGGAGCTAGCGGGTTGAGAAGTCAAGAGACCCAGTACTTC

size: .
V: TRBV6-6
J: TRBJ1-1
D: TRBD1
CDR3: CASSPGRTGDLNTEAFF
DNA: TGTGCCAGCAGTCCGGGCCGGACAGGGGACTTGAACACTGAAGCTTTCTTT

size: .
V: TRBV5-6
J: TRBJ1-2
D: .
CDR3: CASSFQGRSYGYTF
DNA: TGTGCCAGCAGCTTCCAGGGGCGAAGCTATGGCTACACCTTC

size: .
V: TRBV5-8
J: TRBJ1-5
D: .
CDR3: CASSPRSWLGNQPQHF
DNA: TGTGCCAGCAGCCCCCGGTCCTGGTTGGGCAATCAGCCCCAGCATTTT

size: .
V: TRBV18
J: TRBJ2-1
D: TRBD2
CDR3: CASSTTSGGSLLEQFF
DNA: TGTGCCAGCTCAACCACTAGCGGGGGGTCCTTATTGGAGCAGTTCTTC

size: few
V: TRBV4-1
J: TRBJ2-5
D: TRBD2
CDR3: CASSQDGLAEAQYF
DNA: TGCGCCAGCAGCCAAGACGGACTAGCAGAGGCCCAGTACTTC

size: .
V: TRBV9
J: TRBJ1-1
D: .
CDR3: CASSPQWGGNTEAFF
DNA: TGTGCCAGCAGCCCCCAATGGGGGGGGAACACTGAAGCTTTCTTT

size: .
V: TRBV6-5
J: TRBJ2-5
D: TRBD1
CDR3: CASSYSIGQGTETQYF
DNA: TGTGCCAGCAGTTACTCGATAGGACAGGGGACAGAGACCCAGTACTTC

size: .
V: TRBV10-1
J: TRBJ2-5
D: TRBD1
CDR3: CASSFRDRAETQYF
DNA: TGCGCCAGCAGTTTCCGGGACAGGGCCGAGACCCAGTACTTC